These T cell receptor beta chains were read from a single sample in a study of spatial heterogeneity in lung cancer. TCRdb reanalysed the 5' RACE reads using MiXCR and keeps one entry per CDR3 protein. The table shows about 690 distinct CDR3 sequences, with about 9.6% occurring only once. Here the sequenced sample was lung tumor tissue, taken at surgery. These receptors were collected from a male donor with early-stage non-small cell lung cancer. CDR3s include the opening cysteine and the closing phenylalanine or tryptophan. A D gene is named only where the DNA matches it firmly. The size field is filled for only some rows; it gives once, few, many or a size class.

V gene: TRBV20-1; J gene: TRBJ2-5; D gene: NA; clone size: medium-sized; CDR3 DNA: TGCAGTGCTAGTGACAGTTTTGAGACCCAGTACTTC; CDR3 protein: CSASDSFETQYF
V gene: TRBV19; J gene: TRBJ1-3; D gene: TRBD1; clone size: NA; CDR3 DNA: TGTGCCAGTAAGCGACAGGGGGCAGACACCATATATTTT; CDR3 protein: CASKRQGADTIYF
V gene: TRBV27; J gene: TRBJ1-2; D gene: NA; clone size: large; CDR3 DNA: TGTGCCAGCAGCTTAACGGGGCCCTGGAGCTATGGCTACACCTTC; CDR3 protein: CASSLTGPWSYGYTF
V gene: TRBV20-1; J gene: TRBJ2-7; D gene: TRBD1; clone size: few; CDR3 DNA: TGCAGTGCTCTCCGGGACAGAGCAAGCTACGAGCAGTACTTC; CDR3 protein: CSALRDRASYEQYF
V gene: TRBV18; J gene: TRBJ2-5; D gene: TRBD2; clone size: large; CDR3 DNA: TGTGCCAGCTCACCTAGTCTAGCGGGGGAAGAGACCCAGTACTTC; CDR3 protein: CASSPSLAGEETQYF
V gene: TRBV29-1; J gene: TRBJ2-3; D gene: TRBD2; clone size: medium-sized; CDR3 DNA: TGCAGCGTTGATCTAGCGGAGAGCACAGATACGCAGTATTTT; CDR3 protein: CSVDLAESTDTQYF
V gene: TRBV4-2; J gene: TRBJ2-7; D gene: TRBD2; clone size: large; CDR3 DNA: TGTGCCAGCAGCCATCCCGGGACTAACTACGAGCAGTACTTC; CDR3 protein: CASSHPGTNYEQYF
V gene: TRBV2; J gene: TRBJ1-5; D gene: NA; clone size: medium-sized; CDR3 DNA: TGTGCCAGCAGTGACAGGGAGGAAAGGGATCAGCCCCAGCATTTT; CDR3 protein: CASSDREERDQPQHF
V gene: TRBV29-1; J gene: TRBJ2-1; D gene: TRBD1; clone size: medium-sized; CDR3 DNA: TGCAGCGTGGAAGGACAGGGGGCGAGGGACAATGAGCAGTTCTTC; CDR3 protein: CSVEGQGARDNEQFF
V gene: TRBV6-5; J gene: TRBJ1-4; D gene: NA; clone size: medium-sized; CDR3 DNA: TGTGCCAGCAGTTACGGAGGGGGGGGAAGTAATGAAAAACTGTTTTTT; CDR3 protein: CASSYGGGGSNEKLFF
V gene: TRBV19; J gene: TRBJ2-4; D gene: TRBD2; clone size: large; CDR3 DNA: TGTGCCAGTAGTATCTCCCGGGGGGAAAACATTCAGTACTTC; CDR3 protein: CASSISRGENIQYF
V gene: TRBV29-1; J gene: TRBJ1-5; D gene: NA; clone size: medium-sized; CDR3 DNA: TGCAGCGTTGCGGACACTAATCAGCCCCAGCATTTT; CDR3 protein: CSVADTNQPQHF
V gene: TRBV13; J gene: TRBJ2-7; D gene: NA; clone size: large; CDR3 DNA: TGTGCCAGCAGTTTCGCAGCTTCACCCTACGAGCAGTACTTC; CDR3 protein: CASSFAASPYEQYF
V gene: TRBV20-1; J gene: TRBJ1-5; D gene: NA; clone size: few; CDR3 DNA: TGCAGTGCAGGGTTAATGAATCAGCCCCAGCATTTT; CDR3 protein: CSAGLMNQPQHF
V gene: TRBV20-1; J gene: TRBJ2-3; D gene: NA; clone size: medium-sized; CDR3 DNA: TGCAGTGCTAGAGATGCGGTTAAGAGCACAGATACGCAGTATTTT; CDR3 protein: CSARDAVKSTDTQYF
V gene: TRBV6-5; J gene: TRBJ2-7; D gene: NA; clone size: medium-sized; CDR3 DNA: TGTGCCAGCAGCAGAGACCGGGACGGCTACGAGCAGTACTTC; CDR3 protein: CASSRDRDGYEQYF
V gene: TRBV2; J gene: TRBJ2-1; D gene: TRBD1; clone size: large; CDR3 DNA: TGTGCCAGCAGCCTGACAGGGGATGAGCAGTTCTTC; CDR3 protein: CASSLTGDEQFF
V gene: TRBV29-1; J gene: TRBJ2-1; D gene: TRBD2; clone size: once; CDR3 DNA: TGCAGCGTTGACGTGAGCGGGACTTACAATGAGCAGTTCTTC; CDR3 protein: CSVDVSGTYNEQFF
V gene: TRBV5-1; J gene: TRBJ1-6; D gene: NA; clone size: NA; CDR3 DNA: TGCGCCAGCAGCCGTCGGACGGAGAATTCACCCCTCCACTTT; CDR3 protein: CASSRRTENSPLHF
V gene: TRBV28; J gene: TRBJ2-3; D gene: NA; clone size: medium-sized; CDR3 DNA: TGTGCCAGCAGTTTCGGCCGTACTAGCACAGATACGCAGTATTTT; CDR3 protein: CASSFGRTSTDTQYF
V gene: TRBV10-3; J gene: TRBJ2-3; D gene: NA; clone size: medium-sized; CDR3 DNA: TGTGCCATCAGTGAGTCGTATGGTGGCTCAGGAGATACGCAGTATTTT; CDR3 protein: CAISESYGGSGDTQYF
V gene: TRBV27; J gene: TRBJ2-7; D gene: TRBD1; clone size: NA; CDR3 DNA: TGTGCCAGCAGTTTATCAGGGACAGGAATCTACGAGCAGTACTTC; CDR3 protein: CASSLSGTGIYEQYF